These 9 T cell receptor beta chains were all obtained from the same sample, sequenced in a study of shared clonotypes between healthy human individuals. The repertoire was sequenced with immunoSEQ multiplex PCR; TCRdb's copy has only in-frame clones and lacks some. The data hold over a million clones, with about 84% observed a single time. Sequencing was carried out using memory CD4+ T cells from PBMCs. Regarding subset: CD45RA-negative fraction. These receptors all come from a young man in good health. Some clones in this sample may be carry-over from other donors' samples.

The chain links TRBV2 to TRBJ1-4; TRBD1 agrees at 9 bases. Germline values: CDR1 SNHLY, CDR2 FYNNEI. The V and J ends lost 6 bases and 7 bases, in that order; junction bases with no gene match: 9. CDR3 length: 15 amino acids. Here the CDR3 reads CASRLPGQGIEKLFF. The CDR3 DNA follows: TGTGCCAGCAGACTACCGGGACAGGGTATTGAAAAACTGTTTTTT.

This chain uses TRBV9 with TRBJ1-1, with a weak D call TRBD1 (5 bases). This CDR3 region has 14 residues. V lost 3 bases, J lost 6 bases, and 15 bases lay in between. Per germline, CDR1 SGDLS and CDR2 YYNGEE. CDR3 nucleotide sequence: TGTGCCAGCAGCGATGGGGACGGTTGGGCTGAAGCTTTCTTT. Its protein is CASSDGDGWAEAFF.

Only a few counts were recorded for this clone. V and J are TRBV5-1 and TRBJ2-1; 7 bases are shared with TRBD2. Germline V lookup: CDR1 SGHRS, CDR2 YFSETQ. CDR3 length: 13 residues. V shed 8 bases, J shed 3 bases, and the junction held 5 bases outside the gene matches. The CDR3 nucleotides read TGCGCCAGTGGACTAGAGAGCTACAATGAGCAGTTCTTC. It yields the protein CASGLESYNEQFF.

The chain has TRBV5-1 and TRBJ1-2; 8 bases fit TRBD1. After removal of 3 bases from V and 2 bases from J, the junction contained 6 bases not matched to a gene. The germline V gene encodes CDR1 SGHRS and CDR2 YFSETQ. The CDR3 spans 15 residues. The CDR3 DNA reads as TGCGCCAGCAGCTCTTCAGGGGGCGCAAACTATGGCTACACCTTC. Translated, it gives CASSSSGGANYGYTF.

This clone was picked up many times. The chain employs TRBV4-2 and TRBJ2-3, with 10 bases lining up with TRBD2. Germline values: CDR1 LGHNA, CDR2 YNFKEQ. The CDR3 covers 16 residues. Losses at the gene ends were 4 bases for V and 6 bases for J; bases not matched to a gene: 10. CDR3 bases: TGTGCCAGCAGCCCCATAGCGGGAGGACAGCGGGATACGCAGTATTTT. Encoded protein: CASSPIAGGQRDTQYF.

This rearrangement joins TRBV2 to TRBJ1-1; 9 nucleotides agree with TRBD1. V was pared by 6 bases and J by 0 bases, with 17 bases of the junction left unmatched. There are 19 residues in the CDR3. Germline CDR1 SNHLY, CDR2 FYNNEI. CDR3 amino acids: CASSLLPGQGSMMNTEAFF. The CDR3 DNA sequence: TGTGCCAGCAGCCTACTGCCGGGACAGGGTTCCATGATGAACACTGAAGCTTTCTTT.

The chain employs TRBV25-1 and TRBJ1-2; TRBD1 might be the D (5 bases). The V gene lost 3 bases and the J gene lost 4 bases, with 18 bases spanning the gap. Germline CDR1 is MGHDK and CDR2 is SYGVNS. CDR3 length equals 16 residues. CDR3 nucleotide sequence: TGTGCCAGCAGTGAGGGGTCCGGGGGGGTGATCTATGGCTACACCTTC. Residues: CASSEGSGGVIYGYTF.

The chain links TRBV28 to TRBJ2-3, with D unresolved. The V end was cut by 4 bases, the J end by 0 bases, with 11 bases between. The CDR3 is made up of 15 amino acids. Germline V gene lookup returns CDR1 MDHEN and CDR2 SYDVKM. The CDR3 is CASSSRVTSTDTQYF. The CDR3 DNA follows: TGTGCCAGCAGTTCCCGGGTGACTAGCACAGATACGCAGTATTTT.

The chain has TRBV11-2 and TRBJ2-1; the D gene is possibly TRBD2 (5 bases). The CDR3 runs 18 residues. Trimming removed 2 bases from V and 7 bases from J, with 24 bases in between. Germline V CDR1 and CDR2: SGHAT, FQNNGV. This CDR3 is CASSLPGGSEALWNEQFF. The CDR3 DNA is TGTGCCAGCAGCTTACCAGGTGGTTCGGAGGCCCTCTGGAATGAGCAGTTCTTC.